These 32 T cell receptor beta chains were sequenced from one sample in a study of T cell responses to AZD1222 COVID-19 vaccine. Only in-frame clones appear in the TCRdb table, and some are missing; sequencing was by immunoSEQ multiplex PCR. This sample yields some 110,000 clones, of which 75% to 90% are seen a single time; 3.5% to 5.5% belongs to the top ten. The sample was peripheral blood, taken 28 days after the second AZD1222 dose. These receptors were collected from an adult who received the AZD1222 COVID-19 vaccine.

In this sample, this clone is medium-sized. The chain employs TRBV4-2 and TRBJ2-1; D unresolved. Germline lookup yields CDR1 LGHNA and CDR2 YNFKEQ. V lost 4 bases to trimming and J lost 5 bases, with 3 bases between them. The CDR3 sequence is 11 residues long. CDR3 amino acids: CASSLNNEQFF. The CDR3 DNA is TGTGCCAGCAGCCTTAACAATGAGCAGTTCTTC.

This chain uses TRBV9 with TRBJ1-2, with D maybe TRBD1 (6 bases). This CDR3 has 13 residues. Germline loops: CDR1 SGDLS, CDR2 YYNGEE. The V end lost 0 bases, the J end lost 5 bases, and 8 bases lay between the germline ends. The CDR3 DNA reads TGTGCCAGCAGCGTAGAGGGGGGATATGGCTACACCTTC. It codes for CASSVEGGYGYTF. The full variable domain, with the rest looked up from reference TRBV9 and TRBJ1-2, is DSGVTQTPKHLITATGQRVTLRCSPRSGDLSVYWYQQSLDQGLQFLIQYYNGEERAKGNILERFSAQQFPDLHSELNLSSLELGDSALYFCASSVEGGYGYTFGSGTRLTVV.

This chain uses TRBV6-5 with TRBJ2-7, with 9 bases identical to TRBD2. Germline V lookup: CDR1 MNHEY, CDR2 SVGAGI. The CDR3 contains 16 residues. J gave up 6 bases and V 0 bases, and 9 bases lay outside the gene matches. For the CDR3, the DNA is TGTGCCAGCAGTTACTCGAGGGCTAGCGGGGTGGCCGAGCAGTACTTC. This translates into CASSYSRASGVAEQYF.

The J gene is TRBJ1-1, the V gene TRBV28; tentatively, D is TRBD1 (5 bases). The CDR3 runs 15 residues. V was cut by 7 bases and J by 1 base, with 16 bases left in between. CDR1 is MDHEN, CDR2 SYDVKM, per germline. The CDR3 nucleotides are TGTGCCAGCATCCCCGGGGCAATCGAGAACACTGAAGCTTTCTTT. Its translation is CASIPGAIENTEAFF.

The chain carries TRBV7-9 and TRBJ2-5; 9 nucleotides line up with TRBD2. Germline V lookup: CDR1 SEHNR, CDR2 FQNEAQ (reference sequence). The CDR3 spans 16 residues. J lost 3 bases, V lost 1 base, and 6 bases had no gene match. CDR3 loop: CASSLVGGGGEETQYF. CDR3 coding DNA: TGTGCCAGCAGCTTAGTTGGCGGGGGGGGAGAAGAGACCCAGTACTTC.

V usage is TRBV7-2 and J usage is TRBJ2-7, with TRBD1 matching over 7 bases. The V and J ends lost 1 base and 1 base, in that order; junction bases with no gene match: 4. Looked up from germline, CDR1 is SGHTA and CDR2 is FQGNSA. The CDR3 is 15 amino acids. The CDR3 DNA follows: TGTGCCAGCAGCTTAGGGACAGGCCAGTCCTACGAGCAGTACTTC. Its translation: CASSLGTGQSYEQYF.

The V gene is TRBV18, the J gene TRBJ1-2, with 9 bases lining up with TRBD1. This CDR3 comprises 13 residues. The germline gives CDR1 KGHSH, CDR2 LQKENI. With V trimmed by 5 bases and J by 8 bases, 6 bases remained unmatched. The CDR3 sequence: CASSAGQGLGYTF. DNA of the CDR3: TGTGCCAGCTCAGCCGGACAGGGGCTCGGCTACACCTTC.

The gene calls are TRBV15 and TRBJ1-2; 7 bases fit TRBD1. The J segment lost 14 bases and the V segment lost 4 bases, leaving 7 bases of the junction unmatched. CDR1 is LNHNV, CDR2 YYDKDF, per germline (reference sequence). This CDR3 is 11 amino acids long. CDR3 loop: CATSKRDSLTF. The CDR3 DNA follows: TGTGCCACCAGCAAGCGGGACAGCTTAACCTTC.

The chain employs TRBV18 and TRBJ2-7; 9 nucleotides line up with TRBD2. With V trimmed by 4 bases and J by 3 bases, 4 bases remained unmatched. The CDR3 runs to 14 residues. In germline, CDR1 is KGHSH, CDR2 LQKENI. The CDR3 sequence is CASSRETSGYEQYF. The CDR3 bases are TGTGCCAGCTCACGCGAGACTAGCGGCTACGAGCAGTACTTC.

The rearrangement uses TRBV11-2 and TRBJ1-4, with 8 nucleotides matching TRBD1. The J segment lost 7 bases and the V segment lost 0 bases, leaving 10 bases of the junction unmatched. The CDR3 runs 17 residues. Germline loops: CDR1 SGHAT, CDR2 FQNNGV. The CDR3 nucleotides are TGTGCCAGCAGCTTAGATCGCCTCGGGGGGACAGGTGAAAAACTGTTTTTT. Its protein is CASSLDRLGGTGEKLFF.

J is TRBJ2-3 and V is TRBV2, with 8 bases that match TRBD1. The germline gives CDR1 SNHLY, CDR2 FYNNEI. Trimming removed 2 bases from V and 1 base from J; junction bases left unmatched: 2. This CDR3 comprises 15 residues. Here the CDR3 reads CASSEKDRGTDTQYF. For the CDR3, the DNA is TGTGCCAGCAGTGAAAAGGACAGGGGCACAGATACGCAGTATTTT.

This clone appeared a few times. The V gene is TRBV6-5, the J gene TRBJ1-3; possibly TRBD1 for D (5 bases). CDR3 size: 15 residues. In germline, CDR1 is MNHEY, CDR2 SVGAGI. The ends were cut back, 6 bases at V and 3 bases at J, with 15 bases in the middle. CDR3 loop: CASRPGWGHGNTIYF. Written as DNA, the CDR3 is TGTGCCAGCAGACCCGGGTGGGGCCATGGAAACACCATATATTTT.

In its sample, this clone was seen a few times. Other DNA variants within this sample encode the same CDR3. The J gene is TRBJ2-7, the V gene TRBV28, with a tentative D call TRBD2 (7 bases). The germline gives CDR1 MDHEN, CDR2 SYDVKM. V was trimmed by 5 bases and J by 4 bases, leaving 12 bases between them. There are 13 residues in the CDR3. In nucleotides, the CDR3 is TGTGCCAGCAGTCCGGGGGGCAGATACGAGCAGTACTTC. Protein product: CASSPGGRYEQYF.

The chain couples TRBV7-7 to TRBJ2-1; 10 nucleotides agree with TRBD1. The CDR3 runs to 17 residues. The V and J ends lost 0 bases and 8 bases, in that order; junction bases with no gene match: 10. CDR1 is SSHAT and CDR2 is FNYEAQ in the germline V gene (reference sequence). The CDR3 DNA sequence: TGTGCCAGCAGCTTAGCCCCTGGGACAGGGGATTCCGATGAGCAGTTCTTC. Its protein product is CASSLAPGTGDSDEQFF.

The chain recombines TRBV6-5 with TRBJ1-6, with 9 bases lining up with TRBD1. V lost 10 bases to trimming and J lost 5 bases; unmatched junction nucleotides: 6. Looked up from germline, CDR1 is MNHEY and CDR2 is SVGAGI. This CDR3 spans 14 amino acids. The CDR3 here is CATGQGRDNSPLHF. CDR3 in DNA: TGTGCCACCGGACAGGGGAGGGATAATTCACCCCTCCACTTT.

The J gene is TRBJ1-5, the V gene TRBV19; 7 positions agree with TRBD1. J lost 4 bases, V lost 5 bases, and 8 bases had no gene match. CDR1 and CDR2 (germline): LNHDA, SQIVND (reference sequence). This CDR3 is 15 amino acids long. In nucleotides, the CDR3 is TGTGCCAGTAGTTGGCAGGGGGGAGAGAATCAGCCCCAGCATTTT. It yields the protein CASSWQGGENQPQHF. Combining the CDR3 with reference TRBV19 and TRBJ1-5 gives the whole variable domain DGGITQSPKYLFRKEGQNVTLSCEQNLNHDAMYWYRQDPGQGLRLIYYSQIVNDFQKGDIAEGYSVSREKKESFPLTVTSAQKNPTAFYLCASSWQGGENQPQHFGDGTRLSIL.

The rearrangement uses TRBV30 and TRBJ2-7; the D call may be TRBD1 or TRBD2 (5 bases each). CDR3 length equals 16 residues. The V gene's germline CDR1 is GTSNPN and CDR2 SVGIG (reference sequence). Trimming removed 2 bases from V and 0 bases from J, with 17 bases in between. This CDR3 is CAWSPDVGRRSYEQYF. The CDR3 nucleotides read TGTGCCTGGAGTCCTGACGTGGGACGCCGCTCCTACGAGCAGTACTTC.

This chain connects TRBV6-5 to TRBJ1-2; possible D gene TRBD1, 6 bases. Germline V gives CDR1 MNHEY, CDR2 SVGAGI. V dropped 6 bases and J dropped 2 bases, with 13 bases sitting between them. The CDR3 covers 14 residues. CDR3: CASRPGQLNYGYTF. CDR3 nucleotide sequence: TGTGCCAGCAGGCCCGGACAGTTAAACTATGGCTACACCTTC.

This clone appeared a few times. The chain is built from TRBV20-1 and TRBJ1-1; the D is unclear. Germline loops: CDR1 DFQATT, CDR2 SNEGSKA (reference sequence). CDR3 length: 11 residues. Trimming stripped 7 bases from V and 11 bases from J, with 17 bases between. In nucleotides, the CDR3 is TGCAGTGTCGCGGGCCCACTACGGGCTTTCTTT. Encoded protein: CSVAGPLRAFF.

The gene calls are TRBV6-5 and TRBJ2-5, with 10 bases lining up with TRBD1. Trimming cost V 6 bases and J 5 bases; bases outside gene matches: 6. CDR1 and CDR2 (germline): MNHEY, SVGAGI. This CDR3 contains 14 residues. The CDR3 sequence is CASRTDRGLETQYF. For the CDR3, the DNA is TGTGCCAGCAGAACCGACAGGGGGCTTGAGACCCAGTACTTC.

This chain joins TRBV18 and TRBJ1-3, with no clear D. The CDR3 is 13 amino acids. V dropped 3 bases and J dropped 4 bases, with 7 bases sitting between them. Germline loops: CDR1 KGHSH, CDR2 LQKENI. The CDR3 nucleotides are TGTGCCAGCTCACCTAACCTAGGAAACACCATATATTTT. It translates to CASSPNLGNTIYF. Variable domain in full (rest from reference TRBV18 and TRBJ1-3): NAGVMQNPRHLVRRRGQEARLRCSPMKGHSHVYWYRQLPEEGLKFMVYLQKENIIDESGMPKERFSAEFPKEGPSILRIQQVVRGDSAAYFCASSPNLGNTIYFGEGSWLTVV.

The chain is built from TRBV18 and TRBJ1-1; D perhaps matches TRBD1 (5 bases). Trimming removed 3 bases at V and 1 base at J, with 6 bases between. Germline CDR1 is KGHSH and CDR2 is LQKENI. CDR3 length: 13 amino acids. CDR3 DNA: TGTGCCAGCTCACCGGACACGAACACTGAAGCTTTCTTT. This encodes CASSPDTNTEAFF.

The chain carries TRBV6-5 and TRBJ2-2; D not certain. This CDR3 is built from 15 residues. V lost 10 bases, J lost 0 bases, and 15 bases lay in between. The germline V gene has CDR1 MNHEY and CDR2 SVGAGI. CDR3 loop: CATTPRPANTGELFF. The CDR3, as DNA: TGTGCCACTACTCCAAGGCCCGCGAACACCGGGGAGCTGTTTTTT.

This chain uses TRBV21-1 with TRBJ1-2. TRBV21-1 is a pseudogene segment. The CDR3 consists of 13 residues. The CDR3 DNA reads TGTGCCAGCAGCGGAAAGGAGCCTTATGGCTACACCTTC. Its protein product is CASSGKEPYGYTF.

The J gene is TRBJ2-3, the V gene TRBV10-3; 9 bases match TRBD2. CDR1 and CDR2 (germline): ENHRY, SYGVKD. V was pared by 11 bases and J by 2 bases, with 5 bases of the junction left unmatched. This CDR3 spans 13 amino acids. CDR3 amino acids: CAVGTSNTDTQYF. In DNA form, the CDR3 reads TGTGCCGTCGGGACTAGCAACACAGATACGCAGTATTTT.

The chain employs TRBV5-1 and TRBJ2-7; 7 nucleotides align to TRBD1. There are 14 residues in the CDR3. V lost 6 bases, J lost 4 bases, and 10 bases stayed unmatched. Germline V lookup: CDR1 SGHRS, CDR2 YFSETQ. CDR3: CASTHTGVSYEQYF. DNA for the CDR3: TGCGCCAGCACCCACACAGGGGTTTCGTACGAGCAGTACTTC.

The chain joins TRBV5-1 to TRBJ1-1; the match to TRBD1 covers 7 bases. The junction had 7 bases not matched to a gene; V was cut back by 2 bases and J by 3 bases. The CDR3 is 15 residues long. The germline V gene has CDR1 SGHRS and CDR2 YFSETQ. In DNA, the CDR3 is TGCGCCAGCAGCTTACCCCAGGGGGTTTACACTGAAGCTTTCTTT. This sequence encodes CASSLPQGVYTEAFF. Based on the CDR3 plus reference TRBV5-1 and TRBJ1-1, the full variable domain is KAGVTQTPRYLIKTRGQQVTLSCSPISGHRSVSWYQQTPGQGLQFLFEYFSETQRNKGNFPGRFSGRQFSNSRSEMNVSTLELGDSALYLCASSLPQGVYTEAFFGQGTRLTVV.

The chain combines TRBV5-5 with TRBJ1-1; possible D gene TRBD1, 5 bases. Germline values: CDR1 SGHKS, CDR2 YYEKEE (reference sequence). The V gene lost 0 bases and the J gene lost 3 bases, with 12 bases spanning the gap. The CDR3 is 15 residues long. The CDR3 loop reads CASSLGGHTDTEAFF. The CDR3 DNA reads as TGTGCCAGCAGCTTGGGAGGACATACGGACACTGAAGCTTTCTTT.

The chain couples TRBV4-1 to TRBJ1-2; 9 bases are shared with TRBD1. The CDR3 has 16 residues. Germline-derived CDR1 and CDR2 are MGHRA and YSYEKL. The V gene end was trimmed by 4 bases and the J gene end by 8 bases; junction bases not matched to a gene: 14. The CDR3 spells CASSLEDRGGSGGYTF. DNA for the CDR3: TGCGCCAGCAGCCTTGAGGACAGGGGCGGTTCGGGAGGCTACACCTTC.

The chain carries TRBV5-5 and TRBJ2-1; 7 bases are a match to TRBD1. The CDR3 totals 15 residues. Germline trimming cut 5 bases from V and 0 bases from J; bases unmatched to any gene: 5. Germline V gene data show CDR1 as SGHKS and CDR2 as YYEKEE (reference sequence). DNA of the CDR3: TGTGCCAGCAGGTCAGGGGGTTCCTCCTACAATGAGCAGTTCTTC. Translated, it gives CASRSGGSSYNEQFF.

The gene calls are TRBV4-1 and TRBJ2-3, with TRBD2 matching over 12 bases. Germline assignment: CDR1 MGHRA and CDR2 YSYEKL. The CDR3 spans 16 residues. The trim removed 2 bases at V and 3 bases at J, leaving 3 bases unmatched. The CDR3 coding sequence is TGCGCCAGCAGCCAACTAGCGGGGGGGCCTACAGATACGCAGTATTTT. It is translated as CASSQLAGGPTDTQYF.

CDR3 bases: TGTGCCAGCAGTTTACCAGGGCCATTGACCTATGGCTACACCTTC. Its protein is CASSLPGPLTYGYTF. J is TRBJ1-2 and V is TRBV28; TRBD1 is a possible D gene (5 bases). The V end lost 2 bases, the J end lost 4 bases, and 14 bases lay between the germline ends. The CDR3 length is 15 residues. The germline CDR1 and CDR2 sequences are MDHEN and SYDVKM.